These T cell receptor beta chains were read from a single sample in a study of blood T cell repertoires in COVID-19. Produced via immunoSEQ multiplex PCR; TCRdb's table is partial and in-frame only. Among roughly 350,000 clones, around 87% were seen once, and the ten largest hold over 9.5%. The material sequenced was peripheral blood. Receptors originate from a woman aged 25 to 39 with COVID-19, enrolled during active disease. CDR3s include the opening cysteine and the closing phenylalanine or tryptophan. The D gene is left open where the match is weak. The size entry is marked missing in some rows and otherwise reads once, few, many or a size class.

-	TRBJ2-5	TRBV7-3	-	CASSFTAYETQYF	TGTGCCAGCAGCTTTACAGCTTACGAGACCCAGTACTTC
few	TRBJ2-3	TRBV11-3	-	CASSLGGREADTQYF	TGTGCCAGCAGCTTAGGGGGGCGTGAGGCAGATACGCAGTATTTT
-	TRBJ1-5	TRBV5-1	TRBD1	CASSLTTGMGYKPQHF	TGCGCCAGCAGCTTAACGACAGGGATGGGATATAAGCCCCAGCATTTT
-	TRBJ2-7	TRBV3-1/TRBV3-2	-	CASSRAGFEQYF	TGTGCCAGCAGCCGAGCAGGGTTCGAGCAGTACTTC
-	TRBJ1-2	TRBV2	-	CASSERETYGYTF	TGTGCCAGCAGTGAAAGGGAGACCTATGGCTACACCTTC
-	TRBJ1-5	TRBV13	-	CASSLGRGYSNQPQHF	TGTGCCAGCAGCTTAGGCAGGGGATATAGCAATCAGCCCCAGCATTTT
-	TRBJ2-1	TRBV7-6	-	CASSLGLAPYNEQFF	TGTGCCAGCAGCTTAGGGCTAGCGCCCTACAATGAGCAGTTCTTC
-	TRBJ2-1	TRBV18	-	CASSPGSGEQFF	TGTGCCAGCTCACCGGGGAGTGGTGAGCAGTTCTTC
-	TRBJ1-3	TRBV2	TRBD1	CASSSGTGSGNTIYF	TGTGCCAGCAGTTCCGGGACAGGCTCTGGAAACACCATATATTTT
-	TRBJ2-1	TRBV28	TRBD2	CASSFVAGGYNEQFF	TGTGCCAGCAGTTTTGTGGCGGGAGGTTACAATGAGCAGTTCTTC
-	TRBJ2-1	TRBV5-8	TRBD2	CASSAGLAVYNEQFF	TGTGCCAGCAGCGCGGGACTAGCGGTTTACAATGAGCAGTTCTTC
-	TRBJ1-2	TRBV29-1	TRBD1	CSFSGTGGFGGYTF	TGCAGCTTCTCCGGGACAGGGGGCTTTGGTGGCTACACCTTC
-	TRBJ2-7	TRBV5-1	-	CASSLHTGYEQYF	TGCGCCAGCAGCCTACATACAGGGTACGAGCAGTACTTC
few	TRBJ2-5	TRBV10-1	-	CARGLGTGVEETQYF	TGCGCCAGGGGATTAGGAACGGGAGTGGAGGAGACCCAGTACTTC
-	TRBJ2-3	TRBV13	TRBD1	CASSPGQATDTQYF	TGTGCCAGCAGCCCAGGACAGGCGACAGATACGCAGTATTTT
-	TRBJ2-5	TRBV24-1	-	CATAPVADEETQYF	TGTGCCACAGCACCAGTAGCGGATGAAGAGACCCAGTACTTC
-	TRBJ2-7	TRBV5-1	TRBD1	CASSLGTGGLYEQYF	TGCGCCAGCAGCCTCGGGACAGGGGGCCTCTACGAGCAGTACTTC
-	TRBJ2-7	TRBV7-9	-	CASSQIRTQVTGVEQYF	TGTGCCAGCAGCCAAATACGAACACAGGTTACGGGGGTCGAGCAGTACTTC
-	TRBJ2-5	TRBV7-9	TRBD2	CASSSGLAGGVGETQYF	TGTGCCAGCAGCTCCGGACTAGCGGGAGGGGTAGGTGAGACCCAGTACTTC
once	TRBJ1-6	TRBV7-9	-	CASSLDTGANSPLHF	TGTGCCAGCAGCTTAGACACAGGTGCAAATTCACCCCTCCACTTT
-	TRBJ2-3	TRBV6-4	TRBD2	CASSEDRAGGTDTQYF	TGTGCCAGCAGTGAAGATCGAGCGGGAGGCACAGATACGCAGTATTTT
-	TRBJ1-2	TRBV7-8	-	CASSPPGGGYTF	TGTGCCAGCAGCCCCCCCGGGGGTGGCTACACCTTC
-	TRBJ2-5	TRBV28	-	CASSPVLETQYF	TGTGCCAGCAGTCCAGTCTTAGAGACCCAGTACTTC
-	TRBJ2-5	TRBV6-6	TRBD1	CASSYGTAKETQYF	TGTGCCAGCAGTTACGGGACAGCAAAAGAGACCCAGTACTTC
-	TRBJ1-5	TRBV2	-	CASSLFQGEGNQPQHF	TGTGCCAGCAGCCTATTTCAGGGTGAGGGCAATCAGCCCCAGCATTTT
-	TRBJ2-6	TRBV4-1	-	CASSQESGLGTGANVLTF	TGCGCCAGCAGCCAAGAGTCGGGTCTGGGTACTGGGGCCAACGTCCTGACTTTC
-	TRBJ1-1	TRBV30	-	CAWSPPGRGAFF	TGTGCCTGGAGTCCCCCGGGCCGGGGGGCTTTCTTT
-	TRBJ1-2	TRBV10-3	-	CAISELGTPNYGYTF	TGTGCCATCAGTGAGTTGGGGACACCAAACTATGGCTACACCTTC
-	TRBJ1-6	TRBV6-6	TRBD1	CASSYDGRGDSPLHF	TGTGCCAGCAGTTACGATGGCAGGGGGGATTCACCCCTCCACTTT
-	TRBJ2-2	TRBV2	TRBD1	CASIGGQGNTGELFF	TGTGCCAGCATAGGGGGACAGGGTAACACCGGGGAGCTGTTTTTT
-	TRBJ2-6	TRBV27	TRBD1	CASSFGSQGVGNVLTF	TGTGCCAGCAGTTTCGGGTCCCAGGGGGTGGGCAACGTCCTGACTTTC
-	TRBJ2-3	TRBV21-1	-	CASSKAGRQGSTDTQYF	TGTGCCAGCAGCAAAGCGGGAAGACAGGGGAGCACAGATACGCAGTATTTT
-	TRBJ2-7	TRBV24-1	-	CATSDAPGTPTAEQYF	TGTGCCACCAGTGATGCCCCCGGGACTCCCACAGCCGAGCAGTACTTC
-	TRBJ2-2	TRBV7-3	TRBD2	CASSPGLAGGIGTGELFF	TGTGCCAGCAGCCCGGGACTAGCGGGAGGGATTGGCACCGGGGAGCTGTTTTTT
-	TRBJ2-1	TRBV2	-	CASNMNGRVYEQFF	TGTGCCAGCAATATGAATGGCAGGGTATATGAGCAGTTCTTC
-	TRBJ1-1	TRBV15	TRBD1	CATSREQGGTEAFF	TGTGCCACCAGCAGAGAACAGGGGGGCACTGAAGCTTTCTTT
once	TRBJ1-6	TRBV30	TRBD1	CAWSKEQGLLNSPLHF	TGTGCCTGGAGCAAAGAACAGGGGCTTCTAAATTCACCCCTCCACTTT
once	TRBJ1-3	TRBV3-1/TRBV3-2	-	CASSRFLTGNTIYF	TGTGCCAGCAGCCGGTTTCTAACGGGAAACACCATATATTTT
few	TRBJ2-4	TRBV28	TRBD1	CASSATGQGLAKNIQYF	TGTGCCAGCAGCGCTACCGGACAGGGGTTAGCCAAAAACATTCAGTACTTC
-	TRBJ1-3	TRBV29-1	TRBD1	CSVQGVGNTIYF	TGCAGCGTCCAGGGGGTCGGAAACACCATATATTTT
once	TRBJ1-3	TRBV12-3/TRBV12-4	-	CASSLQGNTIYF	TGTGCCAGCAGTTTACAGGGAAACACCATATATTTT
-	TRBJ2-7	TRBV29-1	TRBD2	CSVAKGLAGYEQYF	TGCAGCGTCGCTAAGGGACTAGCTGGGTACGAGCAGTACTTC
-	TRBJ2-1	TRBV7-9	TRBD2	CASSLPGLAGGPTYNEQFF	TGTGCCAGCAGCTTACCGGGACTAGCGGGAGGGCCGACCTACAATGAGCAGTTCTTC
once	TRBJ2-5	TRBV29-1	TRBD2	CSVAPSGAIQETQYF	TGCAGCGTGGCACCTAGCGGAGCGATCCAAGAGACCCAGTACTTC
once	TRBJ2-1	TRBV7-9	-	CASSEAPVGANEQFF	TGTGCCAGCAGCGAAGCACCCGTGGGAGCGAATGAGCAGTTCTTC
-	TRBJ2-1	TRBV10-1	-	CASSESRGSSYNEQFF	TGCGCCAGCAGTGAGTCGAGGGGGTCATCCTACAATGAGCAGTTCTTC
-	TRBJ1-3	TRBV30	TRBD1	CAWGTVGNTIYF	TGTGCCTGGGGGACAGTCGGAAACACCATATATTTT
once	TRBJ2-2	TRBV4-3	-	CASSQFPGQNTGELFF	TGCGCCAGCAGCCAGTTTCCGGGACAGAACACCGGGGAGCTGTTTTTT
-	TRBJ2-2	TRBV19	-	CATRLANTGELFF	TGTGCCACCAGACTAGCGAACACCGGGGAGCTGTTTTTT
-	TRBJ2-3	TRBV27	TRBD2	CASSLAGVGTDTQYF	TGTGCCAGCAGTTTAGCGGGAGTGGGTACAGATACGCAGTATTTT
-	TRBJ1-3	TRBV5-4	TRBD1	CASSLGGQVFSGNTIYF	TGTGCCAGCAGCTTGGGGGGACAGGTTTTCTCTGGAAACACCATATATTTT
-	TRBJ1-4	TRBV2	TRBD1	CASSTGTGGEKLFF	TGTGCCAGCAGCACCGGGACAGGCGGGGAAAAACTGTTTTTT
-	TRBJ2-2	TRBV7-2	TRBD2	CASSLRLAGGAGELFF	TGTGCCAGCAGCTTAAGGCTAGCGGGAGGGGCCGGGGAGCTGTTTTTT
-	TRBJ2-2	TRBV6-5	TRBD2	CASSLRVAGSGELFF	TGTGCCAGCAGCCTCCGGGTAGCGGGCTCCGGGGAGCTGTTTTTT
-	TRBJ2-1	TRBV4-3	TRBD2	CASSQDSGSYNEQFF	TGCGCCAGCAGCCAAGATAGCGGGAGTTACAATGAGCAGTTCTTC
-	TRBJ2-1	TRBV7-6	TRBD2	CASSLSSGSSYNEQFF	TGTGCCAGCAGCTTATCTAGCGGGAGCTCCTACAATGAGCAGTTCTTC
-	TRBJ2-2	TRBV7-3	-	CASSSQPGTGELFF	TGTGCCAGCAGCTCCCAACCAGGGACCGGGGAGCTGTTTTTT